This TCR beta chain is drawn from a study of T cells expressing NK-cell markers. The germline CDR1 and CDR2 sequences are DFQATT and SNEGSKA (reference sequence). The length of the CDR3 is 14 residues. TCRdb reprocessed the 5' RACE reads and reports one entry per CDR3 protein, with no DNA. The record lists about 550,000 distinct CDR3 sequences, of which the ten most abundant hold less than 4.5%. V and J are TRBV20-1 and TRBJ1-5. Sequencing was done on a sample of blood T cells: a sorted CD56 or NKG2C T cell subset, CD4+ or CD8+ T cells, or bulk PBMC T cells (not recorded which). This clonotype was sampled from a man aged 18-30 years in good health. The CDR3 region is CSAPGLDSNQPQHF.